The present T cell receptor beta chain was sequenced within a study of blood T cell repertoires in COVID-19. Overall study: The study drew acute and convalescent COVID-19 samples from the United States, Italy and Spain. The analysed material was cDNA or gDNA that came from T cells, B-cell-depleted T cells, or PBMCs.

Per the study methods: Reference gene primer amplification in the assay estimated nucleated cell counts. Repertoires were generated with immunoSEQ multiplex PCR, while TCRdb's copy carries only in-frame clones and drops some. That table gives V, J and clone size, and the DNA gave D and trimming. The sample yields approximately 63,000 clones, 86% seen once. V trimming: 8 bases; J trimming: 4 bases; junction bases outside the gene matches: 10. The length of the CDR3 is 14 residues. The germline CDR1 and CDR2 sequences are LNHDA and SQIVND (reference sequence). This clonotype was obtained from a woman of 80 years or more with acute or convalescent COVID-19. The chain is built from TRBV19 and TRBJ1-2, with 7 bases that match TRBD1. Input material: peripheral blood. The CDR3 protein is CASSSGQLLYGYTF. In DNA, the CDR3 is TGTGCCAGTTCGTCGGGACAGCTTCTCTATGGCTACACCTTC.